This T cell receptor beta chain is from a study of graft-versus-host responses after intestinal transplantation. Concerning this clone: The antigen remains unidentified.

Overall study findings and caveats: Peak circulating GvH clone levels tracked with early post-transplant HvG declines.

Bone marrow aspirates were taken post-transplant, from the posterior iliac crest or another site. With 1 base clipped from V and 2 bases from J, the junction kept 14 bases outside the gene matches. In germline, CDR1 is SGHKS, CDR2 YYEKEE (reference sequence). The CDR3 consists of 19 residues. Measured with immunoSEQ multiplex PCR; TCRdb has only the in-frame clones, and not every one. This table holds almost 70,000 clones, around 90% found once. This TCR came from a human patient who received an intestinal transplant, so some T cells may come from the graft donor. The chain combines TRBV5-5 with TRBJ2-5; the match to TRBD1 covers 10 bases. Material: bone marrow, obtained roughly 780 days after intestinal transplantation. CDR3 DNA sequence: TGTGCCAGCAGCTTGACCCCCTGGGGGACAGGGGACCTTCAAGAGACCCAGTACTTC. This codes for CASSLTPWGTGDLQETQYF.